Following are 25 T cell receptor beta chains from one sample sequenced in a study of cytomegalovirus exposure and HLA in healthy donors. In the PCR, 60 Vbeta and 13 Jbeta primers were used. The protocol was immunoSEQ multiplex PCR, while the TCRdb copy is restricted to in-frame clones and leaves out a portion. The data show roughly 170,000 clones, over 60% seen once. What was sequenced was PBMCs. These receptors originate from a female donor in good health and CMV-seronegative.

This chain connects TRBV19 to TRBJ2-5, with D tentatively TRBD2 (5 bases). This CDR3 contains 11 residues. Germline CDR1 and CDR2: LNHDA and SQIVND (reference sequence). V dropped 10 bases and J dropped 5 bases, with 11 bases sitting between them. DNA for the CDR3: TGTGCCACTAGGACTGGGGAGACCCAGTACTTC. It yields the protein CATRTGETQYF. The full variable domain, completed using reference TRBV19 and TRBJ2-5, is DGGITQSPKYLFRKEGQNVTLSCEQNLNHDAMYWYRQDPGQGLRLIYYSQIVNDFQKGDIAEGYSVSREKKESFPLTVTSAQKNPTAFYLCATRTGETQYFGPGTRLLVL.

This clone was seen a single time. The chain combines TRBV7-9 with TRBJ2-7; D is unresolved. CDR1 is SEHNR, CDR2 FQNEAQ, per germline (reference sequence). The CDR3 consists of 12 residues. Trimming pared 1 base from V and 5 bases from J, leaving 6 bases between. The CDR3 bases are TGTGCCAGCAGCTTAGGACGGGACGAGCAGTACTTC. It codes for CASSLGRDEQYF.

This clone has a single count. Here the CDR3 DNA reads TGTGTCAGAAGCTCCGAGGGGGACCCCTACGAGCAGTACTTC. Its protein product is CVRSSEGDPYEQYF. The J gene is TRBJ2-7, the V gene TRBV7-5; the D call TRBD1 from the table was never checked on the DNA. TRBV7-5 is a recognized pseudogene. This CDR3 comprises 14 residues.

For the CDR3, the DNA is TGTGCCAGTAGTATAGGCAGCAATTACCCGGGGGAAAAACTGTTTTTT. Protein product: CASSIGSNYPGEKLFF. The chain joins TRBV19 to TRBJ1-4; no firm D call. From germline, CDR1 is LNHDA and CDR2 SQIVND (reference sequence). This CDR3 contains 16 residues. Trimming pared 1 base from V and 8 bases from J, leaving 17 bases between.

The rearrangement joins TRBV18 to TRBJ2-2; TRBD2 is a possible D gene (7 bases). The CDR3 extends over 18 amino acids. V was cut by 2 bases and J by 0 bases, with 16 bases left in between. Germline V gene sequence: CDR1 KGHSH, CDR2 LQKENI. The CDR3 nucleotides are TGTGCCAGCTCACCAATCGGAGGGGGGGCTTCGAACACCGGGGAGCTGTTTTTT. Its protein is CASSPIGGGASNTGELFF.

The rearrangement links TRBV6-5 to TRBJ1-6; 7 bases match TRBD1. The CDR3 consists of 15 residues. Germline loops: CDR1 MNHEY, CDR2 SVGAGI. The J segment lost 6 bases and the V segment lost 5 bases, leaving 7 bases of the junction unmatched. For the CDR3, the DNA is TGTGCCAGCAGTATTGACAGGGCTCGTAATTCACCCCTCCACTTT. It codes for CASSIDRARNSPLHF.

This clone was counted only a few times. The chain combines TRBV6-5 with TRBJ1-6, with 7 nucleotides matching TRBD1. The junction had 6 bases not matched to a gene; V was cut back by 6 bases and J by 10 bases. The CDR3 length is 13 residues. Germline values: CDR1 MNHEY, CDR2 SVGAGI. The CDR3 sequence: CASRVDRASPLHF. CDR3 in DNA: TGTGCCAGCAGGGTCGACAGGGCCTCACCCCTCCACTTT.

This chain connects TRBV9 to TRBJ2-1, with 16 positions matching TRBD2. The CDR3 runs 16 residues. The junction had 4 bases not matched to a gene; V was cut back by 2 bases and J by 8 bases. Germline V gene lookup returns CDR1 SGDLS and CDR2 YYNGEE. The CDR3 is CASSVGLAGGLDEQFF. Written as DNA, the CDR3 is TGTGCCAGCAGCGTGGGACTAGCGGGGGGGCTCGATGAGCAGTTCTTC.

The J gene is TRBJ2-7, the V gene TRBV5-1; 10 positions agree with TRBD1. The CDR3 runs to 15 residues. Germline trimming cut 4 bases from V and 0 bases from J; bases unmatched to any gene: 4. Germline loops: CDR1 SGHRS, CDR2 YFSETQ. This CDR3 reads CASSPGTGDSYEQYF. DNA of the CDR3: TGCGCCAGCAGCCCCGGGACAGGGGACTCCTACGAGCAGTACTTC.

CDR3 residues: CASSPDRGYQPQHF. CDR3 nucleotide sequence: TGTGCCAGCAGCCCGGACAGGGGCTATCAGCCCCAGCATTTT. The chain links TRBV7-2 to TRBJ1-5, with 9 bases aligning to TRBD1. Germline trimming cut 5 bases from V and 5 bases from J; bases unmatched to any gene: 4. The CDR3 has 14 residues. CDR1 is SGHTA, CDR2 FQGNSA, per germline.

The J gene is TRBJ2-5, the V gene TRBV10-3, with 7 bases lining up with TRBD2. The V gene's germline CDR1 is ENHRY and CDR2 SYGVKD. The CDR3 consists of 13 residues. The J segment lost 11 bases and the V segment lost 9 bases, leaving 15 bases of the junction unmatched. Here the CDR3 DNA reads TGTGCCATAGGACTAGGGGCAGACCGACGGCAGTACTTC. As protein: CAIGLGADRRQYF.

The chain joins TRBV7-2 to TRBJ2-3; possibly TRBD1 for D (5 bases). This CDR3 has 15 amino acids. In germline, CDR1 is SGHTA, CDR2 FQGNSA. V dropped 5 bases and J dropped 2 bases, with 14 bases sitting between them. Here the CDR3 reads CASSGRRVPTDTQYF. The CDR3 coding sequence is TGTGCCAGCAGCGGACGCAGGGTGCCCACAGATACGCAGTATTTT.

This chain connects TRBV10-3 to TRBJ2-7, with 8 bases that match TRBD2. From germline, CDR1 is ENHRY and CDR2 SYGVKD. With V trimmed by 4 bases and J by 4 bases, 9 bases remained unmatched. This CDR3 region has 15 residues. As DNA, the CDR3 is TGTGCCATCAGTGCGGGGGGGGGAGTCGGGTACGAGCAGTACTTC. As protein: CAISAGGGVGYEQYF.

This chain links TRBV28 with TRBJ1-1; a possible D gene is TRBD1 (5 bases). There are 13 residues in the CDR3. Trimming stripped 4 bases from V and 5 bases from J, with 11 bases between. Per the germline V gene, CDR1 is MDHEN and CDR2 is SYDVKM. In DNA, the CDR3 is TGTGCCAGCAGTTCCTTCGGGGGAACTGAAGCTTTCTTT. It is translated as CASSSFGGTEAFF.

CDR3 coding DNA: TGTGCCAGCAGCTTACGCGCAGGGTCGGTTGAGCAGTTCTTC. Amino acid sequence: CASSLRAGSVEQFF. The J gene is TRBJ2-1, the V gene TRBV11-1, with a tentative D call TRBD1 (5 bases). Germline V gene data show CDR1 as SGHAT and CDR2 as FQDESV (reference sequence). V lost 2 bases, J lost 9 bases, and 14 bases lay in between. This CDR3 comprises 14 residues. The full variable domain, its missing parts supplied by reference TRBV11-1 and TRBJ2-1, is EAEVAQSPRYKITEKSQAVAFWCDPISGHATLYWYRQILGQGPELLVQFQDESVVDDSQLPKDRFSAERLKGVDSTLKIQPAELGDSAMYLCASSLRAGSVEQFFGPGTRLTVL.

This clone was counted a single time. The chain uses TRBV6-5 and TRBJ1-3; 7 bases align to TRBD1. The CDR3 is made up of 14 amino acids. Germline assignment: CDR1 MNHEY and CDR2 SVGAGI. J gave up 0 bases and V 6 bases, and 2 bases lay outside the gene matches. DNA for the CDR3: TGTGCCAGCAGAACAGGGGACTCTGGAAACACCATATATTTT. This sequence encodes CASRTGDSGNTIYF.

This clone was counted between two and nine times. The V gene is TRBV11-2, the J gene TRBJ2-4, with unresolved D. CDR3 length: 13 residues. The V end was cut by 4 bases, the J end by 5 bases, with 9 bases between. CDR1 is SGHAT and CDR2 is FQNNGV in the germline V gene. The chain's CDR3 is CASSSGPENIQYF. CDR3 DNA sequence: TGTGCCAGCAGCTCTGGGCCGGAAAACATTCAGTACTTC. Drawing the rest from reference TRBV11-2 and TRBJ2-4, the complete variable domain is EAGVAQSPRYKIIEKRQSVAFWCNPISGHATLYWYQQILGQGPKLLIQFQNNGVVDDSQLPKDRFSAERLKGVDSTLKIQPAKLEDSAVYLCASSSGPENIQYFGAGTRLSVL.

CDR3 amino acids: CAAASTGSSYEQYF. The CDR3 nucleotides are TGTGCCGCAGCGTCGACAGGGAGCTCCTACGAGCAGTACTTC. V is TRBV6-5 and J is TRBJ2-7; 7 bases are shared with TRBD1. Germline CDR1 and CDR2: MNHEY and SVGAGI. The CDR3 is made up of 14 amino acids. Trimming cost V 11 bases and J 0 bases; bases outside gene matches: 10.

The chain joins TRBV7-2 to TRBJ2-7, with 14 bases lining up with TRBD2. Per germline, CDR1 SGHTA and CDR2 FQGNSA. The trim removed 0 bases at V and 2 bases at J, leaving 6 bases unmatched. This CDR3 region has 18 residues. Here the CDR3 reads CASSLAGTSGRLPYEQYF. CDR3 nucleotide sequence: TGTGCCAGCAGCTTAGCCGGGACTAGCGGGAGACTCCCCTACGAGCAGTACTTC.

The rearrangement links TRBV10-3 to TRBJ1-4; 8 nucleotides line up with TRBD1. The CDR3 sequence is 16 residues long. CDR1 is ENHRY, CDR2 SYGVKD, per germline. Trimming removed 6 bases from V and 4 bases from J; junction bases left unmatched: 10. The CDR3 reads CAIRAQQGGDNEKLFF. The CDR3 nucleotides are TGTGCCATCAGAGCACAACAGGGGGGAGATAATGAAAAACTGTTTTTT.

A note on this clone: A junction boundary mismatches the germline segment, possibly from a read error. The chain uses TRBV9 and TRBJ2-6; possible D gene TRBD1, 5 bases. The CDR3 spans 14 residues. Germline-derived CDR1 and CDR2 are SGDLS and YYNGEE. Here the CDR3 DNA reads TGTGCCAGCAGCGGCGGAACTGGGGCCAACGGCCTGACTTTC. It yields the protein CASSGGTGANGLTF.

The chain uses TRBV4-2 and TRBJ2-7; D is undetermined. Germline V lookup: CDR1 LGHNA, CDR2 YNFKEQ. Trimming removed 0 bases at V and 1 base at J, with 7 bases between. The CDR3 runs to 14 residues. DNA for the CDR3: TGTGCCAGCAGCCAAGAAGACTGGTCCTACGAGCAGTACTTC. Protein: CASSQEDWSYEQYF.

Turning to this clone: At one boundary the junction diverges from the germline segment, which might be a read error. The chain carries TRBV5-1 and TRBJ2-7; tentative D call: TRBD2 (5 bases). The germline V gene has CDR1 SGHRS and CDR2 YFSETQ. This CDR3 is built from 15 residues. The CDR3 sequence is CTSSLDEGFAYEQYF. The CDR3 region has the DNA TGCACCAGCAGCTTGGATGAGGGATTCGCCTACGAGCAGTACTTC.

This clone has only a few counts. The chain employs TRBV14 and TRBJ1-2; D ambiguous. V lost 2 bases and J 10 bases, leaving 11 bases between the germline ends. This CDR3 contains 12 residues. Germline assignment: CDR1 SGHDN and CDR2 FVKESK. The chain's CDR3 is CASSQRGYFYTF. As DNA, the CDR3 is TGTGCCAGCAGCCAACGAGGGTATTTCTACACCTTC.

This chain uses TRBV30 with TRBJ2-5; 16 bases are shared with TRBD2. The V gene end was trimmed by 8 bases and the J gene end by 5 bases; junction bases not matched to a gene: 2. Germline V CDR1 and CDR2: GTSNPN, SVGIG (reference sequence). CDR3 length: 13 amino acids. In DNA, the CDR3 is TGTGCCGGGACTAGCGGGGGGGTGGAGACCCAGTACTTC. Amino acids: CAGTSGGVETQYF.